The clone carrying this T cell receptor (beta chain) was observed a single time. What it recognizes is unknown. This entry is derived from a study of a mutant IDH1 vaccine in newly diagnosed glioma. As for the study in general: Males made up about 60% and females roughly 38% of treated patients, whose mean age was about 40 years. It was radiotherapy, temozolomide, or both that patients received previously, with most receiving both.

The table came from immunoSEQ multiplex PCR; TCRdb's copy has only in-frame clones and leaves some out. The table has around 40,000 clones, 75% to 90% seen once. J was trimmed by 0 bases and V by 5 bases; bases with no gene match: 4. The CDR3 runs to 15 residues. Per germline, CDR1 LNHNV and CDR2 YYDKDF (reference sequence). As for time point: week 5, during vaccination. Vaccination used 300 ug of mutant IDH1 20-mer peptide per dose, with topical imiquimod. Donors harbored newly found WHO grade 3 or 4 IDH1-mutant, ATRX-lost astrocytomas. This TCR came from a middle-aged man with glioma. This chain joins TRBV15 and TRBJ1-2; 9 nucleotides line up with TRBD1. This specimen consisted of PBMCs, obtained from a glioma patient whose treatment included an IDH1 peptide vaccine. CDR3 amino acids: CATSPRTGANYGYTF. CDR3 bases: TGTGCCACCAGCCCACGGACAGGGGCTAACTATGGCTACACCTTC.